This is a list of T cell receptor beta chains from one sample in a study of blood T cell repertoires in COVID-19. Some clones are missing from TCRdb's copy, which holds only in-frame ones; the method was immunoSEQ multiplex PCR. The sample records about 440,000 clones, approximately 90% being singletons. The sample was peripheral blood. These receptors all stem from a woman aged 50 to 60 with COVID-19, enrolled during active disease. CDR3s include the opening cysteine and the closing phenylalanine or tryptophan. Each record gives: J gene, V gene, D gene, clone size, CDR3 protein, CDR3 DNA. The D gene is left open where the match is weak. The listing skips clone size in some rows; elsewhere it reads once, few, many or a size class.

TRBJ2-1 | TRBV5-1 | TRBD1 | once | CASRSLGWGQGGNEQFF | TGCGCCAGCCGATCCCTGGGTTGGGGACAGGGGGGGAATGAGCAGTTCTTC
TRBJ1-5 | TRBV24-1 | . | . | CAVGGEEGQPQHF | TGTGCCGTGGGTGGGGAGGAGGGGCAGCCCCAGCATTTT
TRBJ2-2 | TRBV7-9 | . | . | CASSGLWAGELFF | TGTGCCAGCAGCGGGCTTTGGGCCGGGGAGCTGTTTTTT
TRBJ1-2 | TRBV19 | . | . | CASQPSGGAAPNYGYTF | TGTGCCAGCCAACCCTCCGGGGGGGCCGCCCCTAACTATGGCTACACCTTC
TRBJ1-6 | TRBV4-1 | TRBD1 | . | CASSQGGQGDSPLHF | TGCGCCAGCAGCCAGGGTGGACAGGGGGATTCACCCCTCCACTTT
TRBJ1-5 | TRBV10-2 | TRBD1 | . | CASTDRAPQPQHF | TGCGCCAGCACCGACAGGGCTCCTCAGCCCCAGCATTTT
TRBJ2-3 | TRBV2 | TRBD2 | . | CASSEAERLAGPTDTQYF | TGTGCCAGCAGTGAAGCCGAGCGACTAGCGGGGCCCACAGATACGCAGTATTTT
TRBJ1-1 | TRBV3-1/TRBV3-2 | TRBD1 | . | CASSSDDRANTEAFF | TGTGCCAGCAGCTCCGATGACAGGGCAAACACTGAAGCTTTCTTT
TRBJ2-3 | TRBV19 | TRBD2 | . | CASKEAGGLEDTQYF | TGTGCCAGTAAGGAGGCGGGGGGGTTAGAGGATACGCAGTATTTT
TRBJ2-3 | TRBV9 | . | . | CASSVEPRSTDTQYF | TGTGCCAGCAGCGTAGAGCCGCGTAGCACAGATACGCAGTATTTT
TRBJ2-7 | TRBV5-6 | . | . | CASSWATVWEQYF | TGTGCCAGCAGCTGGGCAACAGTCTGGGAGCAGTACTTC
TRBJ2-2 | TRBV6-5 | TRBD2 | . | CASSFPGGPNTGELFF | TGTGCCAGCAGTTTCCCGGGGGGGCCGAACACCGGGGAGCTGTTTTTT
TRBJ2-2 | TRBV7-9 | TRBD1 | . | CASSLVRGTGELFF | TGTGCCAGCAGCTTAGTCAGGGGGACCGGGGAGCTGTTTTTT
TRBJ1-6 | TRBV19 | . | few | CARLRSSYNSPLHF | TGTGCCAGGCTTCGCAGCTCCTATAATTCACCCCTCCACTTT
TRBJ2-7 | TRBV5-1 | TRBD1 | . | CASSLAGQGYEQYF | TGCGCCAGCAGCTTGGCAGGACAGGGGTACGAGCAGTACTTC
TRBJ1-1 | TRBV2 | . | many | CASRGLRVPNTEAFF | TGTGCCAGTCGGGGTCTAAGGGTTCCCAACACTGAAGCTTTCTTT
TRBJ1-5 | TRBV27 | . | . | CASSLGSGGSNQPQHF | TGTGCCAGCAGTTTAGGGTCGGGAGGAAGCAATCAGCCCCAGCATTTT
TRBJ1-5 | TRBV6-5 | TRBD1 | . | CASSRGQASNQPQHF | TGTGCCAGCAGCCGAGGACAGGCCAGCAATCAGCCCCAGCATTTT
TRBJ2-2 | TRBV20-1 | . | . | CSASRGGSTGELFF | TGCAGTGCTAGTCGAGGGGGTTCCACCGGGGAGCTGTTTTTT
TRBJ1-1 | TRBV5-1 | . | . | CASSVQGLGNTEAFF | TGCGCCAGCAGCGTCCAGGGGCTTGGGAACACTGAAGCTTTCTTT
TRBJ1-2 | TRBV19 | TRBD1 | once | CASSKIPGQGADGYTF | TGTGCCAGTAGTAAAATCCCCGGACAGGGGGCTGATGGCTACACCTTC
TRBJ2-6 | TRBV19 | . | . | CASRTRSGANVLTF | TGTGCCAGCCGTACCAGGTCTGGGGCCAACGTCCTGACTTTC
TRBJ1-1 | TRBV19 | TRBD1 | . | CASSPWTGTNTEAFF | TGTGCCAGTAGTCCGTGGACAGGGACGAACACTGAAGCTTTCTTT
TRBJ1-4 | TRBV19 | . | . | CASSTAGGTREKLFF | TGTGCCAGTAGTACCGCCGGAGGGACGAGGGAAAAACTGTTTTTT
TRBJ2-7 | TRBV20-1 | . | few | CSARSSREQYF | TGCAGTGCTAGAAGTAGCCGCGAGCAGTACTTC
TRBJ2-3 | TRBV24-1 | TRBD2 | . | CATSDASGGTDTQYF | TGTGCCACCAGTGATGCGAGCGGGGGCACAGATACGCAGTATTTT